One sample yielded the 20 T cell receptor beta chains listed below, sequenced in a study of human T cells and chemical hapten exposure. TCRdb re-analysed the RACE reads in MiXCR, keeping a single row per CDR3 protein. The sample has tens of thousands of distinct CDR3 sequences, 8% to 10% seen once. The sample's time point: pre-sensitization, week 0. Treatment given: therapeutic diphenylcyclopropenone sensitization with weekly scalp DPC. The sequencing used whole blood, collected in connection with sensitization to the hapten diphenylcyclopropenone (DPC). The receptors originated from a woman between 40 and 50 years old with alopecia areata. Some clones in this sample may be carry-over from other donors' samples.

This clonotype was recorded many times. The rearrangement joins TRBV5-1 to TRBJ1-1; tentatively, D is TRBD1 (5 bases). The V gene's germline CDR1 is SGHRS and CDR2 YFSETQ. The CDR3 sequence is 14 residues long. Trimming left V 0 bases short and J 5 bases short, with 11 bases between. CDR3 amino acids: CASSLAAPGTEAFF. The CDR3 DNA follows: TGCGCCAGCAGCTTGGCAGCGCCAGGGACTGAAGCTTTCTTT.

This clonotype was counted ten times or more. CDR3 protein: CASSGESQYF. CDR3 nucleotides: TGTGCCAGCAGCGGGGAATCGCAGTATTTT. V gene TRBV9 combines with J gene TRBJ2-3; D not certain. Between the trimmed V and J ends, which lost 3 bases and 10 bases, there was a span of 6 bases. Germline lookup yields CDR1 SGDLS and CDR2 YYNGEE. This CDR3 has 10 amino acids.

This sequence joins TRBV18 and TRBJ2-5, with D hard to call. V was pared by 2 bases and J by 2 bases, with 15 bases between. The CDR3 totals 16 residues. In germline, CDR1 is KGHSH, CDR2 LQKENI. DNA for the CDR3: TGTGCCAGCTCACCAACCGTGGTCCACGCACAAGAGACCCAGTACTTC. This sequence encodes CASSPTVVHAQETQYF.

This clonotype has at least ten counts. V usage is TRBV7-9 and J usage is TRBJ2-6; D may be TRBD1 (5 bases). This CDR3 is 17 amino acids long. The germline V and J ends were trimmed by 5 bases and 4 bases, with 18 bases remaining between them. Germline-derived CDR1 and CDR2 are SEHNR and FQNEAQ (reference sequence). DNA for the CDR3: TGTGCCAGCAGCGGAAATATTAGGGGTTACGGGGCCAACGTCCTGACTTTC. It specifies CASSGNIRGYGANVLTF.

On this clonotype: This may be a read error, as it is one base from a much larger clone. CDR3 in amino acids: CASGDKTSGVGEQFF. The CDR3 DNA sequence: TGCGCCAGCGGTGACAAGACTAGCGGGGTAGGGGAGCAGTTCTTC. The chain carries TRBV10-2 and TRBJ2-1; TRBD2 matches 11 bases. The V gene's germline CDR1 is WSHSY and CDR2 SAAADI. CDR3 length: 15 amino acids.

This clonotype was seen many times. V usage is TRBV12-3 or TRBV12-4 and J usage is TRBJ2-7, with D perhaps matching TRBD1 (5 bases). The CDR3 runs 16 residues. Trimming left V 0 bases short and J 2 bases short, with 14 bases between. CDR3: CASSLASRGTPYEQYF. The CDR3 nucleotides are TGTGCCAGCAGTTTAGCGTCTAGGGGCACTCCCTACGAGCAGTACTTC.

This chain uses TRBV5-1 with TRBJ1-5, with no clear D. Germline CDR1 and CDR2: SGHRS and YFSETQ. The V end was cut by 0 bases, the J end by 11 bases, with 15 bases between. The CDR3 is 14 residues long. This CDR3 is CASSLGQAPFTQHF. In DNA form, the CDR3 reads TGCGCCAGCAGCTTGGGGCAGGCGCCTTTCACCCAGCATTTT.

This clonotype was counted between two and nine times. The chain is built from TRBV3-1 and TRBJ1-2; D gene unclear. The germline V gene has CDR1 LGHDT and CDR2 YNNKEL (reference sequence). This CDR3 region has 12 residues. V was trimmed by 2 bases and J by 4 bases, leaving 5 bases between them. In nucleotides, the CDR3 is TGTGCCAGCAGCCAAACAGCCTATGGCTACACCTTC. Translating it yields CASSQTAYGYTF.

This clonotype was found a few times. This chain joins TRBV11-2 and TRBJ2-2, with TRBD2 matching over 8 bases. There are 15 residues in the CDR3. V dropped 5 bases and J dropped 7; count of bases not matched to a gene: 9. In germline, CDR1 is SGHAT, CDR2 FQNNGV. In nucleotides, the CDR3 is TGTGCCAGCAGCCCAACCTCCGGGGGGGGCGGGGAGCTGTTTTTT. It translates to CASSPTSGGGGELFF.

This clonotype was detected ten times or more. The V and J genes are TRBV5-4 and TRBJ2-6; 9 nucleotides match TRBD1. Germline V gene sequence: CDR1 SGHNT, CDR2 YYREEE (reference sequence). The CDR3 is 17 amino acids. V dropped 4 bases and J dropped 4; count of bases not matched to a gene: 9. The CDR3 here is CASSVQQGAQGANVLTF. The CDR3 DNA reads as TGTGCCAGCAGCGTTCAACAGGGGGCGCAAGGGGCCAACGTCCTGACTTTC.

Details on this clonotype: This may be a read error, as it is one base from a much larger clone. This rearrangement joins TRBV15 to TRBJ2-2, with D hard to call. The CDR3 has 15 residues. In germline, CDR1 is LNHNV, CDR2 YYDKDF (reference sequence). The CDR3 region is CATSRDLINTEELFF. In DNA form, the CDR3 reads TGTGCCACCAGCAGAGATCTGATCAACACCGAGGAGCTGTTTTTT.

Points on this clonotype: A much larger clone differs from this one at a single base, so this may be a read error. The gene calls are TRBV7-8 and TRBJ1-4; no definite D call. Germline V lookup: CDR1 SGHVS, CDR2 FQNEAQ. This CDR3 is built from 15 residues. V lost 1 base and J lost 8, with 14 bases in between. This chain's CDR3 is CASSLGPGRKEKLFF. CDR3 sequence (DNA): TGTGCCAGCAGCTTAGGGCCGGGGAGGAAGGAAAAACTGTTTTTT.

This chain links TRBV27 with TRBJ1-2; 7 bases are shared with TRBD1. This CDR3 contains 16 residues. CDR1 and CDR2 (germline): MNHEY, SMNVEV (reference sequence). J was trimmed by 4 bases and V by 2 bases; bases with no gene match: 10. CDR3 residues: CASSLARTGGTYGYTF. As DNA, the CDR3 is TGTGCCAGCAGTTTAGCCAGGACAGGCGGGACCTATGGCTACACCTTC.

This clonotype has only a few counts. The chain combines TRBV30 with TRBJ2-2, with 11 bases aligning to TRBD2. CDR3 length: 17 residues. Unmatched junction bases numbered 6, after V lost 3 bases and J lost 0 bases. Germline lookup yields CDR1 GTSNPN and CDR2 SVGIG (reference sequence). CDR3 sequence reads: CAWSLASGGSNTGELFF. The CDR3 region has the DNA TGTGCCTGGAGCCTTGCTAGCGGGGGGTCGAACACCGGGGAGCTGTTTTTT.

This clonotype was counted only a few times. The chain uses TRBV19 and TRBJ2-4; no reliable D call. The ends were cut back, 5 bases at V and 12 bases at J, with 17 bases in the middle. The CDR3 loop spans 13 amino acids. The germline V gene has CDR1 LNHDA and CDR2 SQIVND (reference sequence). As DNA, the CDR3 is TGTGCCAGTAGTGTGGATCTCAACACGCCTCAGTACTTC. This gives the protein CASSVDLNTPQYF.

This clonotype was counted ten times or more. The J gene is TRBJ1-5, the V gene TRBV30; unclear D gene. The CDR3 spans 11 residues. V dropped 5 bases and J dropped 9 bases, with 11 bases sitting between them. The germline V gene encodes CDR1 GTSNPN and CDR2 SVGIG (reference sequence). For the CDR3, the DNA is TGTGCCTGGTCGACTAGAGGGCCCCAGCATTTT. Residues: CAWSTRGPQHF.

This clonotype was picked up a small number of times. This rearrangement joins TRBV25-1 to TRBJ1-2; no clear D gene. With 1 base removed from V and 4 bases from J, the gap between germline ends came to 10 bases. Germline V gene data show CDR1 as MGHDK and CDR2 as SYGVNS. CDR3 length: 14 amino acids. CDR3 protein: CASSELFPRYGYTF. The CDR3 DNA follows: TGTGCCAGCAGTGAATTATTCCCGCGCTATGGCTACACCTTC.

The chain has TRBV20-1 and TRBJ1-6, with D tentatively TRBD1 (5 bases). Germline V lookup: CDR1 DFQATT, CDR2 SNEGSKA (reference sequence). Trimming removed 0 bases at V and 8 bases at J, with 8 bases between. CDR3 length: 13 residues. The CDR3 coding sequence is TGCAGTGCTAGAGAGGACACACATTCACCCCTCCACTTT. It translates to CSAREDTHSPLHF.

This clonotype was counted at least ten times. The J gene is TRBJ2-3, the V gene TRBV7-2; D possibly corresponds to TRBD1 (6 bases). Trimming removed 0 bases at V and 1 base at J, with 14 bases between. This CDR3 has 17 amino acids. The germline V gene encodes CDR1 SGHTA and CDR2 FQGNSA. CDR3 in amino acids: CASSLAEGGRGTDTQYF. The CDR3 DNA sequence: TGTGCCAGCAGCTTAGCGGAAGGGGGACGGGGCACAGATACGCAGTATTTT.

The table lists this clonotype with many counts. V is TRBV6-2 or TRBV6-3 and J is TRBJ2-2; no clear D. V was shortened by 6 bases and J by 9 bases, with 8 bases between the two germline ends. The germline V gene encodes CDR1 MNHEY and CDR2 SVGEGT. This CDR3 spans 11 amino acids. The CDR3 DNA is TGTGCCAGCAGATTAGAGTGGGAGCTGTTTTTT. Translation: CASRLEWELFF.